This T cell receptor (beta chain) was identified during a study of blood T cell repertoires in COVID-19. Study at large: Specimens from acute and convalescent COVID-19 originated in the United States, Italy and Spain.

Produced via immunoSEQ multiplex PCR; TCRdb's table is partial and in-frame only. Of 100,000 to 150,000 clones listed, 70% to 85% are singletons. The CDR3 is 16 residues long. The junction had 6 bases not matched to a gene; V was cut back by 3 bases and J by 2 bases. Germline lookup yields CDR1 SGHDN and CDR2 FVKESK. The sequenced material came from peripheral blood. The chain links TRBV14 to TRBJ2-3; TRBD2 agrees at 9 bases. The origin of this receptor is a woman aged 45-65 years with acute or convalescent COVID-19. CDR3 nucleotide sequence: TGTGCCAGCAGCCATCTGGGCGGGGGGGACACAGATACGCAGTATTTT. It yields the protein CASSHLGGGDTDTQYF.